The next 9 T cell receptor beta chains were all read from a single sample in a study of blood T cell repertoires in COVID-19 (dated by TCRdb to the early 2020s). Library construction relied on the immunoSEQ multiplex PCR assay. This is the immuneACCESS table as TCRdb keeps it, with only in-frame sequences that have V and J called. A part of the clones is gone; compared with another copy, unresolved V genes explain less than half, and the rest is unexplained. The sample table shows roughly 310,000 clones, and around nine tenths are seen once. Under 4.5% of the sample comes from the top ten. What was sequenced was peripheral blood. Every receptor here comes from a woman between 50 and 59 years old with active or convalescent COVID-19.

This chain connects TRBV6-2 or TRBV6-3 to TRBJ2-7; no clear D gene. Trimming left V 8 bases short and J 5 bases short, with 10 bases between. The germline V gene has CDR1 MNHEY and CDR2 SVGEGT. This CDR3 spans 11 amino acids. The DNA for the CDR3 is TGTGCCAGCGGTTTCTTTAACGAGCAGTACTTC. This encodes CASGFFNEQYF.

V gene TRBV7-3 combines with J gene TRBJ2-1; D is possibly TRBD2 (6 bases). Germline V gene data show CDR1 as SGHTA and CDR2 as FQGTGA. The V end was cut by 5 bases, the J end by 5 bases, with 13 bases between. The CDR3 is 14 amino acids. The CDR3 protein is CASSPSTRNNEQFF. The CDR3 bases are TGTGCCAGCAGCCCTTCGACTAGAAACAATGAGCAGTTCTTC. Combining the CDR3 with reference TRBV7-3 and TRBJ2-1 gives the whole variable domain GAGVSQTPSNKVTEKGKYVELRCDPISGHTALYWYRQSLGQGPEFLIYFQGTGAADDSGLPNDRFFAVRPEGSVSTLKIQRTERGDSAVYLCASSPSTRNNEQFFGPGTRLTVL.

V is TRBV4-2 and J is TRBJ2-1; D not certain. The germline V gene encodes CDR1 LGHNA and CDR2 YNFKEQ. This CDR3 region has 15 residues. Deletions cut 1 base from V and 5 bases from J, with 12 bases between. CDR3 amino acids: CASSQVFIRDNEQFF. The CDR3 DNA is TGTGCCAGCAGCCAAGTATTTATCCGGGACAATGAGCAGTTCTTC.

The count of this clone is one. The CDR3 nucleotides are TGTGCCAGCAGTTTACCTATCTACAATGAGCAGTTCTTC. It is translated as CASSLPIYNEQFF. V and J are TRBV28 and TRBJ2-1; the D is unclear. With 2 bases removed from V and 3 bases from J, the gap between germline ends came to 5 bases. The CDR3 spans 13 residues. Germline V gene sequence: CDR1 MDHEN, CDR2 SYDVKM.

The gene calls are TRBV14 and TRBJ2-3; 13 bases align to TRBD2. With V trimmed by 4 bases and J by 5 bases, 15 bases remained unmatched. CDR1 is SGHDN and CDR2 is FVKESK in the germline V gene. The CDR3 extends over 19 amino acids. CDR3 DNA: TGTGCCAGCAGCCGAAACCCCGGGACTAGCGGGGTCAATAAAGATACGCAGTATTTT. This sequence encodes CASSRNPGTSGVNKDTQYF. Full variable domain (missing parts from reference TRBV14 and TRBJ2-3): EAGVTQFPSHSVIEKGQTVTLRCDPISGHDNLYWYRRVMGKEIKFLLHFVKESKQDESGMPNNRFLAERTGGTYSTLKVQPAELEDSGVYFCASSRNPGTSGVNKDTQYFGPGTRLTVL.

The chain carries TRBV10-3 and TRBJ2-1; 9 bases are a match to TRBD1. V trimming: 8 bases; J trimming: 8 bases; junction bases outside the gene matches: 19. The CDR3 has 17 residues. Germline CDR1 is ENHRY and CDR2 is SYGVKD. The CDR3 spells CAIRGQGRGRGYDEQFF. CDR3 coding DNA: TGTGCCATCCGGGGACAGGGTAGAGGAAGGGGGTATGATGAGCAGTTCTTC.

Turning to this clone: Other DNA sequences in this sample translate to the same CDR3. This chain joins TRBV6-5 and TRBJ2-1; perhaps TRBD2 as D (5 bases). Deletions cut 6 bases from V and 0 bases from J, with 12 bases between. This CDR3 spans 15 amino acids. Germline V CDR1 and CDR2: MNHEY, SVGAGI. CDR3 sequence reads: CASSLLGSSYNEQFF. CDR3 DNA sequence: TGTGCCAGCAGCCTACTAGGGAGCTCCTACAATGAGCAGTTCTTC.

The rearrangement uses TRBV18 and TRBJ1-2; 9 bases are a match to TRBD1. V shed 1 base and J 11 bases; nucleotides not matched to a gene: 8. Germline loops: CDR1 KGHSH, CDR2 LQKENI. This CDR3 region has 14 residues. This chain's CDR3 is CASSPQRDRVSYTF. As DNA, the CDR3 is TGTGCCAGCTCACCACAGAGGGACAGGGTATCTTACACCTTC.

This chain connects TRBV5-1 to TRBJ1-1; 7 bases map to TRBD1. The CDR3 is 15 residues long. Trimming removed 1 base from V and 3 bases from J; junction bases left unmatched: 6. Germline V gives CDR1 SGHRS, CDR2 YFSETQ. In DNA form, the CDR3 reads TGCGCCAGCAGCTTGTACAGGGGAGTACACACTGAAGCTTTCTTT. It codes for CASSLYRGVHTEAFF.